Presented here are 10 T cell receptor beta chains from one specimen sequenced in a study of cytomegalovirus exposure and HLA in healthy donors (dated by TCRdb to the late 2010s). Library creation used the immunoSEQ multiplex PCR assay. Imported from immuneACCESS, the table was reduced by TCRdb to in-frame sequences with V and J called. These copies leave out some clones; in studies compared against another copy, an unresolved V gene accounts for under half, and the cause of the remainder is not known. The sample includes some 150,000 clones, with over 80% observed a single time. Jointly, the top ten make up about 6.6% of the sample. Input material: PBMCs. The receptors derive from a woman in her 30s in good health and CMV-seropositive.

This chain uses TRBV5-1 with TRBJ1-4; TRBD1 agrees at 7 bases. V was clipped by 4 bases and J by 6 bases; unmatched bases: 12. Germline V lookup: CDR1 SGHRS, CDR2 YFSETQ. There are 16 residues in the CDR3. The CDR3 DNA sequence: TGCGCCAGCAGCACCGCTTTGACAGGGACCGATGAAAAACTGTTTTTT. Translating it yields CASSTALTGTDEKLFF.

The chain links TRBV5-1 to TRBJ1-1; D not certain. This CDR3 has 15 amino acids. Germline V gene sequence: CDR1 SGHRS, CDR2 YFSETQ. V was trimmed by 0 bases and J by 1 base, leaving 10 bases between them. CDR3 loop: CASSLEWQKNTEAFF. The CDR3 DNA sequence: TGCGCCAGCAGCTTGGAATGGCAGAAGAACACTGAAGCTTTCTTT.

Concerning this clone: At one boundary the junction diverges from the germline segment, which might be a read error. The J gene is TRBJ1-5, the V gene TRBV6-1; 8 bases fit TRBD1. Germline CDR1 reads MNHNS; CDR2 reads SASEGT. The CDR3 sequence is 13 residues long. The DNA of the CDR3 is TGTGCCACGACCGTACCCCTGGGACAGGTGAAAACTTTT. Its translation is CATTVPLGQVKTF.

This clone has ten or more counts. V and J are TRBV7-9 and TRBJ2-1; TRBD2 matches at 10 bases. The CDR3 contains 17 residues. CDR1 is SEHNR, CDR2 FQNEAQ, per germline (reference sequence). The V and J ends lost 4 bases and 7 bases, in that order; junction bases with no gene match: 13. The CDR3 DNA reads as TGTGCCAGCAGCTCGGGGGTACGTCTAGCGGGAGCAAATGAGCAGTTCTTC. Its protein is CASSSGVRLAGANEQFF.

The chain has TRBV28 and TRBJ1-2; D is perhaps TRBD1 (6 bases). The CDR3 spans 15 residues. Germline V gene lookup returns CDR1 MDHEN and CDR2 SYDVKM. Trimming cost V 10 bases and J 8 bases, with 26 bases left between them. The CDR3 region has the DNA TGTGCCACTCAACACCCTCCACAGGGAATCGGGGGCTACACCTTC. The encoded protein is CATQHPPQGIGGYTF.

This clone appeared once. This chain connects TRBV7-9 to TRBJ1-5, with a possible D match to TRBD1 (6 bases). V dropped 4 bases and J dropped 0 bases, with 10 bases sitting between them. Per germline, CDR1 SEHNR and CDR2 FQNEAQ (reference sequence). The length of the CDR3 is 15 residues. Here the CDR3 DNA reads TGTGCCAGCAGCTCAGGGACACATAGCAATCAGCCCCAGCATTTT. The encoded protein is CASSSGTHSNQPQHF.

The rearrangement links TRBV5-6 to TRBJ2-3; 8 nucleotides match TRBD1. The junction had 5 bases not matched to a gene; V was cut back by 0 bases and J by 5 bases. Germline CDR1 is SGHDT and CDR2 is YYEEEE. The CDR3 sequence is 15 residues long. In nucleotides, the CDR3 is TGTGCCAGCAGCTTGGGGCAGGGGGCCGTAGATACGCAGTATTTT. Its translation: CASSLGQGAVDTQYF.

The genes are TRBV14 and TRBJ2-7; 12 positions agree with TRBD2. Germline V gene sequence: CDR1 SGHDN, CDR2 FVKESK. The V and J ends lost 1 base and 2 bases, in that order; junction bases with no gene match: 3. CDR3 size: 16 residues. CDR3 amino acids: CASSQGLAGAPYEQYF. The CDR3 DNA sequence: TGTGCCAGCAGCCAAGGACTAGCGGGAGCCCCCTACGAGCAGTACTTC.

J is TRBJ2-7 and V is TRBV28, with D tentatively TRBD1 (7 bases). V was shortened by 4 bases and J by 0 bases, with 16 bases between the two germline ends. The CDR3 spans 16 residues. From germline, CDR1 is MDHEN and CDR2 SYDVKM. The CDR3 DNA follows: TGTGCCAGCAGTTCCCCTAGGAGGGGGCGCTCCTACGAGCAGTACTTC. Translation: CASSSPRRGRSYEQYF.

The gene calls are TRBV19 and TRBJ1-4, with D possibly matching TRBD1 (6 bases). Trimming took off 5 bases at V and 3 bases at J, with 19 bases between the two ends. This CDR3 spans 17 amino acids. CDR1 is LNHDA, CDR2 SQIVND, per germline (reference sequence). The DNA for the CDR3 is TGTGCCAGTAGTGGCCCAAGGGGACAACTGGCTAATGAAAAACTGTTTTTT. Translating it yields CASSGPRGQLANEKLFF.